The present T cell receptor beta chain was sequenced within a study of cytomegalovirus exposure and HLA in healthy donors. Overall study findings and caveats: Association of 16,951 TCR beta sequences with HLA alleles was found at 0.05 false discovery rate in a later analysis. Clonal expansion was found to be greater in HLA-associated TCR beta chains than in equally common others in a later analysis. Further analysis was carried out later, and it showed several of the most significant clusters appearing linked to common viral pathogens.

Details on this clone: The antigen is not known.

Trimming pared 4 bases from V and 3 bases from J, leaving 16 bases between. This CDR3 is built from 15 residues. The germline V gene encodes CDR1 SGHRS and CDR2 YFSETQ. The study ran its PCR with 60 Vbeta and 13 Jbeta primers. The assay was immunoSEQ multiplex PCR, and TCRdb's table has in-frame clones only and misses some. In the table there are 150,000 to 200,000 clones, 75% of which are singletons. Sequencing was done on a sample of PBMCs. This chain uses TRBV5-1 with TRBJ2-5; D unresolved. The sequence came from a woman aged 40 to 55 in good health and CMV-seropositive. The CDR3: CASSPLVVSEETQYF. In nucleotides, the CDR3 is TGCGCCAGCAGCCCGTTAGTTGTTTCCGAAGAGACCCAGTACTTC.